The next 18 T cell receptor beta chains were all read from a single sample in a study of shared clonotypes between healthy human individuals (dated by TCRdb to 2020 to 2021). The library was produced with the immunoSEQ multiplex PCR assay. TCRdb holds this immuneACCESS table with in-frame rearrangements only. Some clones are missing; in checked studies, unresolved V genes explain under half, and the rest has no known cause. Across this sample there are around 2,000,000 clones, with roughly 95% seen only once. More than 0.1% of the sample is in the top ten clones. The sample comprised naive CD4+ T cells sorted from blood. Reading the label with the study, this specimen's cell subset or site is: CD45RA+ positively selected. The receptors come from a man between 18 and 35 years old in good health.

V and J are TRBV27 and TRBJ2-7; D may be TRBD1 or TRBD2 (5 bases each). V was trimmed by 6 bases and J by 5 bases, leaving 14 bases between them. The CDR3 contains 13 residues. Germline V gene data show CDR1 as MNHEY and CDR2 as SMNVEV (reference sequence). Written as DNA, the CDR3 is TGTGCCAGCAGCCGTTCGTGGGGGAACGAGCAGTACTTC. It encodes CASSRSWGNEQYF.

This chain uses TRBV15 with TRBJ2-7; TRBD1 matches 8 bases. The length of the CDR3 is 15 residues. Germline V gene data show CDR1 as LNHNV and CDR2 as YYDKDF (reference sequence). V lost 2 bases, J lost 1 base, and 4 bases stayed unmatched. CDR3 coding DNA: TGTGCCACCAGCAGATCGACAGGGGAGTCCTACGAGCAGTACTTC. Protein: CATSRSTGESYEQYF.

This clone was seen a few times. This CDR3 reads CASSLVESYEQYF. DNA for the CDR3: TGCGCCAGCAGCTTGGTGGAATCCTACGAGCAGTACTTC. The J gene is TRBJ2-7, the V gene TRBV5-1; D is undetermined. V was trimmed by 0 bases and J by 1 base, leaving 5 bases between them. Germline V gene sequence: CDR1 SGHRS, CDR2 YFSETQ. This CDR3 contains 13 residues. The entire variable domain, with the rest obtained from reference TRBV5-1 and TRBJ2-7, is as follows: KAGVTQTPRYLIKTRGQQVTLSCSPISGHRSVSWYQQTPGQGLQFLFEYFSETQRNKGNFPGRFSGRQFSNSRSEMNVSTLELGDSALYLCASSLVESYEQYFGPGTRLTVT.

This chain links TRBV10-3 with TRBJ2-1; D is possibly TRBD2 (5 bases). With 1 base removed from V and 0 bases from J, the gap between germline ends came to 13 bases. The CDR3 loop spans 17 amino acids. Germline V gives CDR1 ENHRY, CDR2 SYGVKD. CDR3 residues: CAISEFPADSSYNEQFF. Written as DNA, the CDR3 is TGTGCCATCAGTGAGTTTCCAGCGGATAGCTCCTACAATGAGCAGTTCTTC.

The chain combines TRBV7-2 with TRBJ1-6; TRBD1 is a possible D gene (5 bases). Germline V lookup: CDR1 SGHTA, CDR2 FQGNSA. This CDR3 comprises 15 residues. Trimming cost V 5 bases and J 14 bases, with 22 bases left between them. CDR3: CASSPGTLDLGALHF. As DNA, the CDR3 is TGTGCCAGCAGCCCCGGGACGCTCGACTTGGGGGCCCTCCACTTT. The full variable domain, its missing parts supplied by reference TRBV7-2 and TRBJ1-6, is GAGVSQSPSNKVTEKGKDVELRCDPISGHTALYWYRQSLGQGLEFLIYFQGNSAPDKSGLPSDRFSAERTGGSVSTLTIQRTQQEDSAVYLCASSPGTLDLGALHFGNGTRLTVT.

Notes on this clone: Other DNA sequences in this sample translate to the same CDR3. The chain links TRBV2 to TRBJ2-7; no definite D call. The CDR3 is made up of 11 amino acids. CDR1 is SNHLY, CDR2 FYNNEI, per germline. Trimming left V 4 bases short and J 2 bases short, with 3 bases between. CDR3 sequence: CASSGAYEQYF. DNA of the CDR3: TGTGCCAGCAGTGGGGCCTACGAGCAGTACTTC.

The chain has TRBV28 and TRBJ1-2; the match to TRBD1 covers 8 bases. The trim removed 6 bases at V and 4 bases at J, leaving 7 bases unmatched. Germline values: CDR1 MDHEN, CDR2 SYDVKM. This CDR3 is built from 14 residues. In DNA, the CDR3 is TGTGCCAGCAGGCTGGGACAGGCTGGCTATGGCTACACCTTC. Protein product: CASRLGQAGYGYTF.

The chain joins TRBV29-1 to TRBJ1-2; no clear D gene. There are 14 residues in the CDR3. Trimming stripped 0 bases from V and 4 bases from J, with 12 bases between. Germline V gene sequence: CDR1 SQVTM, CDR2 ANQGSEA. The CDR3 DNA is TGCAGCGTTGAAGAAATGGACCCCGGCTATGGCTACACCTTC. Translating gives CSVEEMDPGYGYTF.

The chain carries TRBV6-5 and TRBJ2-7; 7 bases line up with TRBD1. V shed 4 bases, J shed 1 base, and the junction held 7 bases outside the gene matches. CDR3 length equals 15 residues. CDR1 and CDR2 from the germline V gene are MNHEY and SVGAGI. DNA for the CDR3: TGTGCCAGCAGTTCCTGGACAGGAAAGTCCTACGAGCAGTACTTC. It translates to CASSSWTGKSYEQYF.

The rearrangement uses TRBV2 and TRBJ2-3; 12 nucleotides agree with TRBD2. Germline CDR1 SNHLY, CDR2 FYNNEI. CDR3 length: 14 residues. J was trimmed by 3 bases and V by 6 bases; bases with no gene match: 1. The CDR3, as DNA: TGTGCCAGCAGGGGGACTAGCGGGACAGATACGCAGTATTTT. Encoded protein: CASRGTSGTDTQYF. Supplemented by reference TRBV2 and TRBJ2-3, the full variable domain reads EPEVTQTPSHQVTQMGQEVILRCVPISNHLYFYWYRQILGQKVEFLVSFYNNEISEKSEIFDDQFSVERPDGSNFTLKIRSTKLEDSAMYFCASRGTSGTDTQYFGPGTRLTVL.

The chain combines TRBV28 with TRBJ2-4, with a weak D call TRBD1 (5 bases). The ends were cut back, 4 bases at V and 0 bases at J, with 10 bases in the middle. The CDR3 loop spans 15 amino acids. Germline CDR1 MDHEN, CDR2 SYDVKM. The CDR3 region is CASSYGALAKNIQYF. CDR3 nucleotides: TGTGCCAGCAGTTATGGGGCTTTAGCCAAAAACATTCAGTACTTC.

The chain recombines TRBV10-3 with TRBJ1-1; TRBD1 matches at 7 bases. The J segment lost 2 bases and the V segment lost 7 bases, leaving 7 bases of the junction unmatched. CDR1 and CDR2 from the germline V gene are ENHRY and SYGVKD. This CDR3 has 14 amino acids. The CDR3 DNA sequence: TGTGCCATCAACCCAACAGGGGATAACACTGAAGCTTTCTTT. Translated, it gives CAINPTGDNTEAFF.

The chain is built from TRBV10-1 and TRBJ2-3; 8 nucleotides align to TRBD2. The CDR3 contains 15 residues. J gave up 5 bases and V 3 bases, and 7 bases lay outside the gene matches. CDR1 is WNHNN, CDR2 SYGVQD, per germline (reference sequence). CDR3 nucleotide sequence: TGCGCCAGCAGTGAAACGGGGGGGCCGAAAGATACGCAGTATTTT. Protein: CASSETGGPKDTQYF.

The chain couples TRBV5-4 to TRBJ1-4; TRBD1 aligns across 12 bases. The V and J ends lost 3 bases and 7 bases, in that order; junction bases with no gene match: 4. Germline CDR1 reads SGHNT; CDR2 reads YYREEE (reference sequence). The CDR3 is 15 residues long. The CDR3 sequence is CASSYTGQGAEKLFF. For the CDR3, the DNA is TGTGCCAGCAGCTATACGGGACAGGGGGCTGAAAAACTGTTTTTT.

About this clone itself: This sample includes further DNA sequences coding for the same CDR3. This chain connects TRBV28 to TRBJ1-4, with unresolved D. The CDR3 covers 12 residues. V dropped 3 bases and J dropped 8 bases, with 7 bases sitting between them. Germline CDR1 and CDR2: MDHEN and SYDVKM. The CDR3 DNA follows: TGTGCCAGCAGTTTGGGTGGCGAAAAACTGTTTTTT. Translating gives CASSLGGEKLFF. Filled out from reference TRBV28 and TRBJ1-4, the complete variable domain reads DVKVTQSSRYLVKRTGEKVFLECVQDMDHENMFWYRQDPGLGLRLIYFSYDVKMKEKGDIPEGYSVSREKKERFSLILESASTNQTSMYLCASSLGGEKLFFGSGTQLSVL.

This rearrangement joins TRBV30 to TRBJ2-1; D uncertain. Trimming removed 0 bases at V and 5 bases at J, with 2 bases between. Germline V gene lookup returns CDR1 GTSNPN and CDR2 SVGIG (reference sequence). The CDR3 contains 11 residues. CDR3 nucleotide sequence: TGTGCCTGGAGTGTCCACAATGAGCAGTTCTTC. Translating gives CAWSVHNEQFF. Together with reference TRBV30 and TRBJ2-1, the CDR3 gives the full variable domain: SQTIHQWPATLVQPVGSPLSLECTVEGTSNPNLYWYRQAAGRGLQLLFYSVGIGQISSEVPQNLSASRPQDRQFILSSKKLLLSDSGFYLCAWSVHNEQFFGPGTRLTVL.

The chain links TRBV11-1 to TRBJ2-7; no firm D call. CDR3 length: 15 amino acids. V was clipped by 3 bases and J by 2 bases, with 14 bases between them. Germline CDR1 SGHAT, CDR2 FQDESV (reference sequence). This chain's CDR3 is CASSFISRSPYEQYF. CDR3 sequence (DNA): TGTGCCAGCAGCTTCATTAGCAGGAGCCCCTACGAGCAGTACTTC. Combining the CDR3 with reference TRBV11-1 and TRBJ2-7 gives the whole variable domain EAEVAQSPRYKITEKSQAVAFWCDPISGHATLYWYRQILGQGPELLVQFQDESVVDDSQLPKDRFSAERLKGVDSTLKIQPAELGDSAMYLCASSFISRSPYEQYFGPGTRLTVT.

This chain connects TRBV6-1 to TRBJ1-3; D is perhaps TRBD1 (5 bases). The CDR3 has 15 amino acids. Germline loops: CDR1 MNHNS, CDR2 SASEGT. V was shortened by 6 bases and J by 0 bases, with 12 bases between the two germline ends. In nucleotides, the CDR3 is TGTGCCAGCAGAAGGGACTGGATCTCTGGAAACACCATATATTTT. Encoded protein: CASRRDWISGNTIYF.